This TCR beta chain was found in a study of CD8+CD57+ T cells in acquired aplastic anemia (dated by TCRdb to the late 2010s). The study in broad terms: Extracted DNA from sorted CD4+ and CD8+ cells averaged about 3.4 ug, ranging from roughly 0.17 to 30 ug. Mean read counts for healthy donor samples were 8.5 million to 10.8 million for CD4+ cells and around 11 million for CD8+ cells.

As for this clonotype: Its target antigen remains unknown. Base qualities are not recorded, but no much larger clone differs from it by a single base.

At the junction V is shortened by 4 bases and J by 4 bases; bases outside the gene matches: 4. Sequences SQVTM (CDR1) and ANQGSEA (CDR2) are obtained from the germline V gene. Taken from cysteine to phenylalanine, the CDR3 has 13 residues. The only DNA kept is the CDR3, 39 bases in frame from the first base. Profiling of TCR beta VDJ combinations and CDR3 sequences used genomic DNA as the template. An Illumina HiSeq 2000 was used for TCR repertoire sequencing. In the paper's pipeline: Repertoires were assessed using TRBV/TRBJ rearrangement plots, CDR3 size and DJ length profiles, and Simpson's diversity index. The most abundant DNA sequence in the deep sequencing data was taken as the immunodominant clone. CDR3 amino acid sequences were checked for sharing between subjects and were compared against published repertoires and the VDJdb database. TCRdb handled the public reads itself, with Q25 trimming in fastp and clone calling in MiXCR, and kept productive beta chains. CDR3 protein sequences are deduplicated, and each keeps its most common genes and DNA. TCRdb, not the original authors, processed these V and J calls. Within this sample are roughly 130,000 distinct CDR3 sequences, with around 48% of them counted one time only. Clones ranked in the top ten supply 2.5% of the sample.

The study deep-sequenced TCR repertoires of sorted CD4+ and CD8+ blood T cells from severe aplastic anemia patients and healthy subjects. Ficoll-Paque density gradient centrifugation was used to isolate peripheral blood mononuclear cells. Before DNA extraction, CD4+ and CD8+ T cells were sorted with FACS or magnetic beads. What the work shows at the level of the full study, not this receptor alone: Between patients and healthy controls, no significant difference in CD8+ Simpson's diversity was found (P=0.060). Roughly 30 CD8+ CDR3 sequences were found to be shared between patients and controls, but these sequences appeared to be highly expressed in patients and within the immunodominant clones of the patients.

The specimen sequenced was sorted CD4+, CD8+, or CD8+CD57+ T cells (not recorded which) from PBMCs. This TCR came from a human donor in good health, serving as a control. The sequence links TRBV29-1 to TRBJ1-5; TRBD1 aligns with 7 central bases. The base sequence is TGCAGCGTTGCCCCACAGGGGAATCAGCCCCAGCATTTT. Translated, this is CSVAPQGNQPQHF.